What follows are 25 T cell receptor beta chains derived from one specimen sequenced in a study of immune heterogeneity within non-small cell lung tumors. It was with 32 V and 13 J primers that multiplex PCR amplified TCR beta CDR3. TCRdb re-derived calls from the multiplex PCR reads in MiXCR, one entry per CDR3 protein. This table holds 7,200 or so distinct CDR3 sequences, more than 20% found once. Samples each supplied about 600 ng of bulk tumor genomic DNA as template. Collection of several biopsies per primary tumor, spaced far apart, took place during surgery. Curative surgery was undertaken by patients, who had untreated, newly diagnosed non-small cell lung cancer. The sequencing sample was made of lung tumor tissue. These receptors came from a man between 60 and 75 years old with non-small cell lung cancer.

The sample holds a few counts of this clonotype. The V and J genes are TRBV11-3 and TRBJ2-2; no clear D gene. V was cut by 1 base and J by 3 bases, with 6 bases left in between. The CDR3 is 14 amino acids. CDR1 and CDR2 from the germline V gene are SGHNT and YENEEA. The CDR3 nucleotides read TGTGCCAGCAGCTTAGGATGGCACACCGGGGAGCTGTTTTTT. Translated: CASSLGWHTGELFF.

This clonotype has at least ten counts. CDR3 amino acids: CASSRGVSEAFF. In nucleotides, the CDR3 is TGTGCCAGCAGCCGAGGGGTCTCTGAAGCTTTCTTT. The chain joins TRBV5-6 to TRBJ1-1, with a weak D call TRBD1 (5 bases). With 4 bases removed from V and 6 bases from J, the gap between germline ends came to 10 bases. From germline, CDR1 is SGHDT and CDR2 YYEEEE. The CDR3 sequence is 12 residues long.

This chain joins TRBV20-1 and TRBJ2-5, with 12 bases fitting TRBD2. Germline V gives CDR1 DFQATT, CDR2 SNEGSKA (reference sequence). V gave up 1 base and J gave up 2 bases; unmatched junction bases: 5. The CDR3 has 16 residues. CDR3 coding DNA: TGCAGTGCTAGAGTGACGACTAGCGGGAGTCAAGAGACCCAGTACTTC. As protein: CSARVTTSGSQETQYF.

The gene calls are TRBV6-2 or TRBV6-3 and TRBJ1-6; D uncertain. V lost 8 bases and J lost 7, with 15 bases in between. The CDR3 runs 14 residues. Germline CDR1 and CDR2: MNHEY and SVGEGT. CDR3 bases: TGTGCCAGCGGGCCAAGGGCACCGAATTCACCCCTCCACTTT. Its translation is CASGPRAPNSPLHF.

This clonotype was picked up many times. The V call is TRBV19, the J call TRBJ2-1; D is tentatively TRBD1 or TRBD2 (5 bases each). The CDR3 extends over 14 amino acids. Germline lookup yields CDR1 LNHDA and CDR2 SQIVND (reference sequence). Trimming stripped 10 bases from V and 7 bases from J, with 20 bases between. The CDR3 loop reads CATTDPTGANEQFF. For the CDR3, the DNA is TGTGCCACCACTGACCCAACCGGGGCAAATGAGCAGTTCTTC.

In this sample, this clonotype is medium-sized. The CDR3 spells CASSLWVSGSLYEQYF. For the CDR3, the DNA is TGTGCCAGCAGTTTATGGGTTTCGGGGTCCTTATACGAGCAGTACTTC. V is TRBV28 and J is TRBJ2-7, with D perhaps matching TRBD2 (5 bases). Looked up from germline, CDR1 is MDHEN and CDR2 is SYDVKM. CDR3 size: 16 residues. The V gene lost 0 bases and the J gene lost 4 bases, with 16 bases spanning the gap.

About this clonotype: Possible read error: a much larger clone is one base away. The chain links TRBV11-2 to TRBJ1-1; 7 positions match TRBD1. Germline V gene data show CDR1 as SGHAT and CDR2 as FQNNGV. The CDR3 totals 14 residues. In DNA, the CDR3 is TGTGCCAGCAGAACAGGGGTAGGGAACACTGAATCTTTCTTT. It specifies CASRTGVGNTESFF.

Sample share makes this clonotype medium-sized. The V and J genes are TRBV27 and TRBJ1-6; the D is unclear. Germline V gene data show CDR1 as MNHEY and CDR2 as SMNVEV (reference sequence). V gave up 6 bases and J gave up 10 bases, with 22 bases separating them. The CDR3 extends over 16 amino acids. The CDR3 loop reads CASSPLHPSIGSPLHF. CDR3 DNA: TGTGCCAGCAGCCCACTACACCCCTCCATTGGATCACCCCTCCACTTT.

The chain has TRBV5-1 and TRBJ2-3, with a possible D match to TRBD2 (7 bases). With 7 bases removed from V and 8 bases from J, the gap between germline ends came to 17 bases. The CDR3 is 13 amino acids. The V gene's germline CDR1 is SGHRS and CDR2 YFSETQ. CDR3 sequence: CASGAGAEGTQYF. CDR3 DNA: TGCGCCAGCGGTGCGGGGGCCGAAGGTACGCAGTATTTT.

By sample share, this clonotype is medium-sized. V usage is TRBV10-1 and J usage is TRBJ2-7; D is unclear. Germline V gene sequence: CDR1 WNHNN, CDR2 SYGVQD (reference sequence). The CDR3 loop spans 13 amino acids. V lost 3 bases and J lost 3, with 9 bases in between. The CDR3: CASSERIGYEQYF. CDR3 coding DNA: TGCGCCAGCAGTGAAAGGATTGGCTACGAGCAGTACTTC.

About this clonotype itself: This may be a read error: a much more frequent sequence differs by one nucleotide. The chain links TRBV19 to TRBJ2-1; the D is unclear. Trimming removed 3 bases at V and 0 bases at J, with 9 bases between. Germline loops: CDR1 LNHDA, CDR2 SQIVND (reference sequence). The CDR3 is 15 residues long. The CDR3: CASSIQTSSYNEQFF. CDR3 DNA sequence: TGTGCCAGTAGTATTCAGACATCCTCCTACAATGAGCAGTTCTTC.

This clonotype is judged medium-sized (0.01 to 0.1%). This sequence joins TRBV28 and TRBJ2-5; tentative D call: TRBD2 (6 bases). V lost 6 bases and J 0 bases, leaving 11 bases between the germline ends. CDR3 size: 14 residues. Germline-derived CDR1 and CDR2 are MDHEN and SYDVKM. CDR3 residues: CASSPGTYQETQYF. In DNA, the CDR3 is TGTGCCAGCAGCCCCGGGACTTACCAAGAGACCCAGTACTTC.

There are many counts of this clonotype. V usage is TRBV12-3 or TRBV12-4 and J usage is TRBJ2-1; D is possibly TRBD2 (6 bases). V gave up 2 bases and J gave up 0 bases, with 8 bases separating them. The CDR3 is 15 residues long. The DNA for the CDR3 is TGTGCCAGCAGTTTACTGGGGGGCTCCTACAATGAGCAGTTCTTC. It is translated as CASSLLGGSYNEQFF.

About this clonotype: Being one base from a much bigger clone, this may be a read error. The chain carries TRBV7-2 and TRBJ2-7; D unclear. The CDR3 extends over 12 amino acids. Trimming took 3 bases from V and 6 from J, leaving 9 bases between them. Germline CDR1 SGHTA, CDR2 FQGNSA. The CDR3 DNA is TGTGCCAGCAGCTTCGGGTGTTCCGAGCAGTACTTC. Translated: CASSFGCSEQYF.

This clonotype was seen repeatedly, ten times or more. The J gene is TRBJ2-7, the V gene TRBV7-2; perhaps TRBD1 as D (6 bases). The CDR3 contains 15 residues. V shed 5 bases and J shed 7 bases, with 21 bases lying between them. The V gene's germline CDR1 is SGHTA and CDR2 FQGNSA. CDR3 nucleotides: TGTGCCAGCAGCCGAGGACAGTTAATCAGGGATGAGCAGTACTTC. Translation: CASSRGQLIRDEQYF. The variable domain in full, completed from reference TRBV7-2 and TRBJ2-7, reads GAGVSQSPSNKVTEKGKDVELRCDPISGHTALYWYRQSLGQGLEFLIYFQGNSAPDKSGLPSDRFSAERTGGSVSTLTIQRTQQEDSAVYLCASSRGQLIRDEQYFGPGTRLTVT.

This clonotype is classed as medium-sized. The chain couples TRBV12-3 or TRBV12-4 to TRBJ2-3; 7 bases are shared with TRBD2. V dropped 7 bases and J dropped 4; count of bases not matched to a gene: 8. This CDR3 has 14 amino acids. The chain's CDR3 is CASTLAGAADTQYF. The DNA for the CDR3 is TGTGCCAGCACTCTTGCGGGAGCCGCAGATACGCAGTATTTT.

By sample fraction, this clonotype is medium-sized (0.01 to 0.1%). The chain links TRBV27 to TRBJ1-1, with D possibly being TRBD1 (6 bases). Trimming took off 5 bases at V and 2 bases at J, with 9 bases between the two ends. CDR3 length equals 13 residues. The germline gives CDR1 MNHEY, CDR2 SMNVEV (reference sequence). The CDR3 coding sequence is TGTGCCAGCAGTCAACAGGGTAACACTGAAGCTTTCTTT. It yields the protein CASSQQGNTEAFF.

This clonotype has at least ten counts. The chain carries TRBV25-1 and TRBJ2-5; 11 positions agree with TRBD2. The germline V gene has CDR1 MGHDK and CDR2 SYGVNS. This CDR3 spans 15 amino acids. V was clipped by 4 bases and J by 2 bases; unmatched bases: 3. This chain's CDR3 is CASSGLAGLQETQYF. The DNA for the CDR3 is TGTGCCAGCAGTGGACTAGCGGGGCTTCAAGAGACCCAGTACTTC. Using reference TRBV25-1 and TRBJ2-5 for the parts outside the CDR3, the full variable domain is EADIYQTPRYLVIGTGKKITLECSQTMGHDKMYWYQQDPGMELHLIHYSYGVNSTEKGDLSSESTVSRIRTEHFPLTLESARPSHTSQYLCASSGLAGLQETQYFGPGTRLLVL.

Within the sample, this clonotype is medium-sized (0.01 to 0.1%). This chain links TRBV12-3 or TRBV12-4 with TRBJ1-5, with D possibly TRBD1 on 6 matching bases. Trimming left V 3 bases short and J 4 bases short, with 19 bases between. This CDR3 spans 17 amino acids. CDR3 in amino acids: CASSLRSPTGWNQPQHF. CDR3 DNA sequence: TGTGCCAGCAGTTTGCGGTCCCCCACAGGGTGGAATCAGCCCCAGCATTTT.

This clonotype was observed a handful of times. Since a much larger clone is just one base distant, this may be a read error. The chain employs TRBV19 and TRBJ1-5, with D unresolved. In germline, CDR1 is LNHDA, CDR2 SQIVND (reference sequence). This CDR3 contains 16 residues. V lost 6 bases and J 0 bases, leaving 15 bases between the germline ends. The CDR3 DNA sequence: TGTGCCAGTAGATCCCATGTTGCACATAGCAATCAGCCCCAGCATTTT. Protein sequence: CASRSHVAHSNQPQHF. Together with reference TRBV19 and TRBJ1-5, the CDR3 gives the full variable domain: DGGITQSPKYLFRKEGQNVTLSCEQNLNHDAMYWYRQDPGQGLRLIYYSQIVNDFQKGDIAEGYSVSREKKESFPLTVTSAQKNPTAFYLCASRSHVAHSNQPQHFGDGTRLSIL.

This clonotype was found many times. This chain joins TRBV6-1 and TRBJ2-4; D is unclear. The germline V gene encodes CDR1 MNHNS and CDR2 SASEGT. V was trimmed by 4 bases and J by 9 bases, leaving 4 bases between them. This CDR3 is 10 amino acids long. The CDR3 coding sequence is TGTGCCAGCAGTGTGACCATTCAGTACTTC. Encoded protein: CASSVTIQYF.

V usage is TRBV18 and J usage is TRBJ1-2; D not resolved. CDR1 is KGHSH, CDR2 LQKENI, per germline. The CDR3 spans 12 residues. The ends were cut back, 2 bases at V and 10 bases at J, with 11 bases in the middle. The CDR3 loop reads CASSPTSYFYTF. CDR3 nucleotides: TGTGCCAGCTCACCAACATCATATTTCTACACCTTC.

In its sample, this clonotype is medium-sized. The chain couples TRBV18 to TRBJ1-6; D may be TRBD1 (5 bases). The CDR3 totals 13 residues. Per germline, CDR1 KGHSH and CDR2 LQKENI. Trimming removed 5 bases from V and 7 bases from J, with 9 bases in between. The CDR3 DNA is TGTGCCAGCTCAACTGACAGAAATTCACCCCTCCACTTT. It specifies CASSTDRNSPLHF.

The count of this clonotype is one. This may come from a read error, since a much larger clone is one base off. V and J are TRBV6-1 and TRBJ2-5, with D possibly matching TRBD2 (5 bases). Trimming stripped 4 bases from V and 5 bases from J, with 11 bases between. The CDR3 length is 13 residues. CDR1 is MNHNS, CDR2 SASEGT, per germline. CDR3 amino acids: CASSVERRETQYF. CDR3 nucleotide sequence: TGTGCCAGCAGTGTCGAGAGGAGGGAGACCCAGTACTTC.

This clonotype was seen ten or more times. The J gene is TRBJ1-6, the V gene TRBV5-1; TRBD1 might be the D (6 bases). Per the germline V gene, CDR1 is SGHRS and CDR2 is YFSETQ. The CDR3 loop spans 15 amino acids. Trimming took off 4 bases at V and 5 bases at J, with 13 bases between the two ends. The CDR3 loop is CASSGGQPHNSPLHF. CDR3 nucleotides: TGCGCCAGCAGCGGGGGACAACCCCATAATTCACCCCTCCACTTT.